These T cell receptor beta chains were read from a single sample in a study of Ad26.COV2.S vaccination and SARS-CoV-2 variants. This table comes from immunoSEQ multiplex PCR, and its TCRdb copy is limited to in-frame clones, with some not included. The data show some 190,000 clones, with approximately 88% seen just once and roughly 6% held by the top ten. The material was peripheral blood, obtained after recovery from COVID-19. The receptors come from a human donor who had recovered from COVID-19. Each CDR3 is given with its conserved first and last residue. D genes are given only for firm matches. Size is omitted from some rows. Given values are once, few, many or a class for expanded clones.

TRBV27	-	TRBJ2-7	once	CASSHGYEQYF	TGTGCCAGCAGCCATGGGTACGAGCAGTACTTC
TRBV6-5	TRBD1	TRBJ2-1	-	CASSYSRGQEQFF	TGTGCCAGCAGTTACTCCAGGGGGCAAGAGCAGTTCTTC
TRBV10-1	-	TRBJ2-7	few	CATRGGGFYYEQYF	TGCGCCACCAGAGGAGGGGGATTCTACTACGAGCAGTACTTC
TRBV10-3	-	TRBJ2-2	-	CAISEGRNTGELFF	TGTGCCATCAGTGAGGGACGGAACACCGGGGAGCTGTTTTTT
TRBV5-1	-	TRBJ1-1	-	CASSPLSSIANTEAFF	TGCGCCAGCAGCCCCCTGTCCTCCATCGCGAACACTGAAGCTTTCTTT
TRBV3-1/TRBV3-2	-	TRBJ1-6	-	CASTRGGGWDSPLHF	TGTGCCAGCACGCGTGGAGGGGGTTGGGATTCACCCCTCCACTTT
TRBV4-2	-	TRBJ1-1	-	CASSQDWGLDTEAFF	TGTGCCAGCAGCCAAGATTGGGGGCTTGACACTGAAGCTTTCTTT
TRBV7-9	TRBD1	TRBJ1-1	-	CASSLGQGLNTEAFF	TGTGCCAGCAGCTTAGGACAGGGCTTGAACACTGAAGCTTTCTTT
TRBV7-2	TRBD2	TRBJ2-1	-	CASSTQGSGGPINEQFF	TGTGCCAGCAGCACACAAGGCAGCGGGGGTCCCATCAATGAGCAGTTCTTC
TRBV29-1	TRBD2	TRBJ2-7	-	CSVGSGTRSYEQYF	TGCAGCGTGGGATCCGGGACTAGGAGCTACGAGCAGTACTTC
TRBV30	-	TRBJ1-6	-	CALSSYNSPLHF	TGTGCCTTGAGCTCCTATAATTCACCCCTCCACTTT
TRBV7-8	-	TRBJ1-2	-	CASSLAWQENYGYTF	TGTGCCAGCAGCTTAGCATGGCAGGAGAACTATGGCTACACCTTC
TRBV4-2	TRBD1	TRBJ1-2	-	CASSQDRTGDGYGYTF	TGTGCCAGCAGCCAAGATCGGACAGGGGATGGCTATGGCTACACCTTC
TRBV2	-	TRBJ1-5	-	CASSELNSNQPQHF	TGTGCCAGCAGTGAACTCAATAGCAATCAGCCCCAGCATTTT
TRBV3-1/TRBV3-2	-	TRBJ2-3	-	CASSQVLGNTDTQYF	TGTGCCAGCAGCCAAGTTTTAGGCAACACAGATACGCAGTATTTT
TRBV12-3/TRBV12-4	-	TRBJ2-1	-	CASRSYSYNEQFF	TGTGCCAGCAGATCCTATTCCTACAATGAGCAGTTCTTC
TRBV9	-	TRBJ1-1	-	CASSSTRSMNTEAFF	TGTGCCAGCAGCTCTACACGGTCTATGAACACTGAAGCTTTCTTT
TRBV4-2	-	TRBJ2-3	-	CASSQSTDTQYF	TGTGCCAGCAGCCAATCCACAGATACGCAGTATTTT
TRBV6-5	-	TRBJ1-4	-	CASSALPGEKLFF	TGTGCCAGCAGCGCCCTCCCGGGTGAAAAACTGTTTTTT
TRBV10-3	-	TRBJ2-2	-	CAISDESHVGELFF	TGTGCCATCAGCGACGAGTCCCACGTCGGGGAGCTGTTTTTT
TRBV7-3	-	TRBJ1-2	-	CATLNYGYTF	TGTGCCACCTTAAACTATGGCTACACCTTC
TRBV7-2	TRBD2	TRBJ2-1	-	CASSPLAGGRNEQFF	TGTGCCAGCAGCCCACTAGCGGGGGGCCGGAATGAGCAGTTCTTC
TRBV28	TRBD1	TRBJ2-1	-	CASSSETGLGQFF	TGTGCCAGCAGTTCCGAGACAGGGTTGGGGCAGTTCTTC
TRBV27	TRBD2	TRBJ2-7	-	CASSWQAGESYEQYF	TGTGCCAGCAGTTGGCAAGCGGGAGAGTCCTACGAGCAGTACTTC
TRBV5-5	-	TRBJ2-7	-	CASSPSWASTYEQYF	TGTGCCAGCAGCCCATCATGGGCCTCAACCTACGAGCAGTACTTC
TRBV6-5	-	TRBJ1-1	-	CASSYLGLNTEAFF	TGTGCCAGCAGTTATCTAGGTCTGAACACTGAAGCTTTCTTT
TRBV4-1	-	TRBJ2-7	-	CASSQDRTTYEQYF	TGCGCCAGCAGCCAAGATAGGACAACCTACGAGCAGTACTTC
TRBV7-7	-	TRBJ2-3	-	CASSAQAGTHGGDTQYF	TGTGCTAGCAGCGCGCAGGCCGGGACTCACGGTGGAGATACGCAGTATTTT
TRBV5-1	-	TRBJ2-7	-	CASSMDIAYEQYF	TGCGCCAGCAGCATGGACATTGCCTACGAGCAGTACTTC
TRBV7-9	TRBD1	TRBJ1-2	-	CASSLVWGQDDYGYTF	TGTGCCAGCAGCTTAGTTTGGGGACAGGATGACTATGGCTACACCTTC